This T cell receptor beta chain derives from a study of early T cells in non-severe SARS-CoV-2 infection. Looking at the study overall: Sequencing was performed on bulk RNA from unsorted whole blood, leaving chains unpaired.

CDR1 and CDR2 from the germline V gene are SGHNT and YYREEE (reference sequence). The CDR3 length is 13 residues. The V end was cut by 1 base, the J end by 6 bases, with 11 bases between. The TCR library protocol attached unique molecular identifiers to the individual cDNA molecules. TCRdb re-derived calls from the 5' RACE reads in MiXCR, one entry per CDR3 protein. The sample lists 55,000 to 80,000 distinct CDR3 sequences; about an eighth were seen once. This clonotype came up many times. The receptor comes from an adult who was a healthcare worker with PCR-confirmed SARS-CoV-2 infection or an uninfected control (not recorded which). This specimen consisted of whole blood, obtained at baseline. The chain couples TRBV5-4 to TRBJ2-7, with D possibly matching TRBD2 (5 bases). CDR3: CASSLSGVLEQYF. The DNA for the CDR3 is TGTGCCAGCAGCTTGAGCGGCGTCCTCGAGCAGTACTTC.